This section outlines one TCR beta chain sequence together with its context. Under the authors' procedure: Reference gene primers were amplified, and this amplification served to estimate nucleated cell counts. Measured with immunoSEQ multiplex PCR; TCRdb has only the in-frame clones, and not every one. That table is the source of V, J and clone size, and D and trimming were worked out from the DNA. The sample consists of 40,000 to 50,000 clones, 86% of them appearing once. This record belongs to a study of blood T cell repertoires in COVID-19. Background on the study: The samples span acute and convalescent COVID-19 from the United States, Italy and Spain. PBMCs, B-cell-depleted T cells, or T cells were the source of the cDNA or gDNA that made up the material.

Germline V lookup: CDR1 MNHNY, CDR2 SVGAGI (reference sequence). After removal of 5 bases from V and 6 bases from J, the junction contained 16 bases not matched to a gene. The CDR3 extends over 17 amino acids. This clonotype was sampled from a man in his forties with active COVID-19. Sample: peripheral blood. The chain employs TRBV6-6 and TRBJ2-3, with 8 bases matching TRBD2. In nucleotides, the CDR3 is TGTGCCAGCAGTCGCAACGTACGGGGACTAGTTTGGGATACGCAGTATTTT. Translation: CASSRNVRGLVWDTQYF.